The present T cell receptor beta chain was sequenced within a study of T cells in tumors and immune-related adverse events (dated by TCRdb to the early 2020s). Including the terminal cysteine and phenylalanine, the CDR3 comprises 15 residues. Only the CDR3 DNA stays, 45 bases, in frame from base 1. From the germline V gene, CDR1 is SGHRS and CDR2 is YFSETQ. V is shortened by 7 bases, J by 3 bases, and the region joining them spans 17 bases. Comment on this clone: Its binding antigen is unknown. Per-nucleotide qualities are absent, and no much larger clonotype sits a single base away.

The immunoSEQ assay was used to amplify and sequence the TCR beta locus, producing bulk TCR Vbeta CDR3 data. As for the original processing: CDR3s were excluded if they were non-productive, were shorter than 7 amino acids, or did not start with C or end with F/W. Analysis was limited to specimens with at least 1000 reads, and clonotypes were defined at the amino acid level. To compute clonality, Pielou's evenness was subtracted from 1. To equalize library sizes, abundance-weighted random subsampling with replacement was performed 100 times so that 95% confidence intervals could be reported. Repertoire overlap was quantified using the Morisita overlap index, and the top 40 clones per specimen were examined for overlap with the irAE. In TCRdb, the immuneACCESS table is reduced to in-frame sequences with V and J assigned. These tables do not hold every clone; where another copy was compared, an unresolved V gene accounts for under half, and the others remain unexplained. Clone size and V and J calls were adopted from that table, with D and trimming inferred from the DNA. Counted in this sample were more than 20,000 clones; about nine tenths of them appeared once. The ten largest clones capture 1.3% to 1.5% of the sample.

The treatment or condition label on this specimen signifies: nivolumab (PD-1 blockade) given before sampling. The DNeasy Blood and Tissue Kit was used to extract DNA from formalin-fixed paraffin-embedded specimens. The specimen comprised lymph node tissue, sampled from a patient treated with anti-PD-1 therapy. The source is a female donor with metastatic renal cell carcinoma. Recombination connected TRBV5-1 to TRBJ2-1; a tentative D match to TRBD2 spans 5 bases. The DNA is as follows: TGCGCCAGCGGGGAAATGATAGGGAGCTACAATGAGCAGTTCTTC. It translates to CASGEMIGSYNEQFF.